This entry concerns a single T cell receptor beta chain. Germline CDR1 is SGHVS and CDR2 is FNYEAQ. The CDR3 contains 15 residues. V lost 5 bases and J lost 3, with 16 bases in between. TCRdb's table, derived via immunoSEQ multiplex PCR, lists solely in-frame clones and lacks some. The top ten hold approximately 4.5% of the sample, which has about 58,000 clones, 85% seen once. This specimen belongs to a study of blood T cell repertoires in COVID-19. Study overall: Specimens from acute and convalescent COVID-19 originated in the United States, Italy and Spain. Sample material is recorded as cDNA or gDNA derived from T cells, B-cell-depleted T cells, or PBMCs.

The TCR sequence derives from a man aged 35 to 55 with active COVID-19. Sequencing used peripheral blood. This chain links TRBV7-6 with TRBJ2-5, with D perhaps matching TRBD1 (5 bases). The chain's CDR3 is CASSRTPITEETQYF. Written as DNA, the CDR3 is TGTGCCAGCAGCAGGACACCGATAACCGAAGAGACCCAGTACTTC.